What follows are 32 T cell receptor beta chains derived from one specimen sequenced in a study of cytomegalovirus exposure and HLA in healthy donors. A multiplex PCR was run with 60 Vbeta primers and 13 Jbeta primers. Assay used: immunoSEQ multiplex PCR; TCRdb lists only in-frame clones, some missing. This table holds some 100,000 clones, roughly three quarters found once. What was sequenced was PBMCs. These TCRs come from a male donor in good health and CMV-seropositive.

This rearrangement joins TRBV6-5 to TRBJ2-1; 8 bases agree with TRBD2. The CDR3 sequence is 15 residues long. Trimming removed 6 bases from V and 4 bases from J; junction bases left unmatched: 8. Germline loops: CDR1 MNHEY, CDR2 SVGAGI. This chain's CDR3 is CASSQTSAMYNEQFF. CDR3 sequence (DNA): TGTGCCAGCAGCCAGACTAGCGCCATGTACAATGAGCAGTTCTTC.

The chain is built from TRBV9 and TRBJ2-1; 7 bases line up with TRBD1. V lost 2 bases and J lost 4; bases outside the gene matches: 3. Germline V gene lookup returns CDR1 SGDLS and CDR2 YYNGEE. There are 14 residues in the CDR3. The CDR3, as DNA: TGTGCCAGCAGCGTCGGGACAGCTTACAATGAGCAGTTCTTC. Its translation: CASSVGTAYNEQFF.

J is TRBJ2-2 and V is TRBV29-1, with 9 bases matching TRBD2. Germline V lookup: CDR1 SQVTM, CDR2 ANQGSEA. This CDR3 has 14 amino acids. Trimming removed 4 bases from V and 2 bases from J; junction bases left unmatched: 2. CDR3: CSVALAGNTGELFF. CDR3 in DNA: TGCAGCGTTGCGCTAGCGGGAAACACCGGGGAGCTGTTTTTT.

This rearrangement joins TRBV13 to TRBJ1-6; D remains unclear. The CDR3 is 15 residues long. Germline V lookup: CDR1 PRHDT, CDR2 FYEKMQ (reference sequence). The V gene lost 0 bases and the J gene lost 7 bases, with 10 bases spanning the gap. CDR3: CASSLGGGRNSPLHF. CDR3 DNA: TGTGCCAGCAGCTTAGGTGGAGGACGGAATTCACCCCTCCACTTT.

The chain links TRBV18 to TRBJ2-1; 12 nucleotides line up with TRBD2. The CDR3 covers 15 residues. V was clipped by 4 bases and J by 4 bases; unmatched bases: 2. Germline CDR1 is KGHSH and CDR2 is LQKENI. The chain's CDR3 is CASSLTSGGYNEQFF. DNA of the CDR3: TGTGCCAGCTCACTGACTAGCGGGGGATACAATGAGCAGTTCTTC.

The genes are TRBV7-9 and TRBJ1-1, with TRBD1 matching over 9 bases. The junction had 10 bases not matched to a gene; V was cut back by 5 bases and J by 6 bases. The CDR3 covers 15 residues. CDR1 is SEHNR, CDR2 FQNEAQ, per germline (reference sequence). The CDR3, as DNA: TGTGCCAGCAGCCTTACGACAGGGGGGAGGCCTGAAGCTTTCTTT. Translation gives CASSLTTGGRPEAFF.

This chain joins TRBV10-1 and TRBJ2-7; 11 nucleotides match TRBD1. The CDR3 length is 13 residues. The ends lost 4 bases at V and 6 bases at J; junction bases unmatched: 2. Per the germline V gene, CDR1 is WNHNN and CDR2 is SYGVQD (reference sequence). The CDR3 here is CASSGDRGSEQYF. The CDR3 DNA is TGCGCCAGCAGTGGGGACAGGGGGTCCGAGCAGTACTTC.

This clone has just one count. The V call is TRBV27, the J call TRBJ2-5, with 11 bases that match TRBD2. CDR3 length: 14 residues. The V gene's germline CDR1 is MNHEY and CDR2 SMNVEV (reference sequence). V shed 6 bases and J 2 bases; nucleotides not matched to a gene: 2. The CDR3 DNA sequence: TGTGCCAGCAGACTAGCGGGAGTGCAAGAGACCCAGTACTTC. Protein sequence: CASRLAGVQETQYF.

The V gene is TRBV29-1, the J gene TRBJ1-1, with TRBD1 matching 8 bases. The junction had 7 bases not matched to a gene; V was cut back by 6 bases and J by 1 base. The CDR3 has 14 amino acids. Germline lookup yields CDR1 SQVTM and CDR2 ANQGSEA. The chain's CDR3 is CSVSHRGGNTEAFF. DNA of the CDR3: TGCAGCGTCTCCCACAGGGGGGGGAACACTGAAGCTTTCTTT.

The V gene is TRBV6-6, the J gene TRBJ1-2; D uncertain. V lost 6 bases to trimming and J lost 8 bases, with 22 bases between them. This CDR3 has 15 residues. Germline CDR1 MNHNY, CDR2 SVGAGI (reference sequence). The CDR3 reads CASRSPRRNPQGYTF. In DNA form, the CDR3 reads TGTGCCAGCAGGTCCCCTAGGCGGAACCCTCAGGGCTACACCTTC.

J is TRBJ2-1 and V is TRBV30, with D unclear. Trimming left V 5 bases short and J 0 bases short, with 8 bases between. This CDR3 spans 13 amino acids. Germline values: CDR1 GTSNPN, CDR2 SVGIG (reference sequence). Written as DNA, the CDR3 is TGTGCCTGGGGGCAAAGCTCCTACAATGAGCAGTTCTTC. It translates to CAWGQSSYNEQFF.

In its sample, this clone was seen once. V gene TRBV5-1 combines with J gene TRBJ2-7, with D uncertain. V lost 0 bases, J lost 0 bases, and 16 bases lay in between. The CDR3 totals 17 residues. CDR1 and CDR2 from the germline V gene are SGHRS and YFSETQ. The CDR3 protein is CASSLASSPRASYEQYF. CDR3 DNA sequence: TGCGCCAGCAGCTTGGCAAGTTCTCCGAGAGCCTCCTACGAGCAGTACTTC.

The gene calls are TRBV6-5 and TRBJ1-6; 9 positions agree with TRBD1. The CDR3 consists of 13 residues. J was trimmed by 10 bases and V by 7 bases; bases with no gene match: 5. Germline values: CDR1 MNHEY, CDR2 SVGAGI. This CDR3 reads CASTGTGTSPLHF. As DNA, the CDR3 is TGTGCCAGCACGGGGACAGGGACGTCACCCCTCCACTTT.

The genes are TRBV5-1 and TRBJ1-3; D possibly corresponds to TRBD1 (5 bases). The CDR3 has 13 residues. Germline assignment: CDR1 SGHRS and CDR2 YFSETQ. Trimming left V 4 bases short and J 4 bases short, with 9 bases between. The DNA for the CDR3 is TGCGCCAGCAGCGACAGAATAGGAAACACCATATATTTT. Its translation: CASSDRIGNTIYF.

The gene calls are TRBV9 and TRBJ1-2; 7 bases map to TRBD1. Germline CDR1 and CDR2: SGDLS and YYNGEE. The CDR3 has 16 residues. J lost 3 bases, V lost 2 bases, and 10 bases had no gene match. The CDR3 spells CASSVNPTGRDYGYTF. The CDR3 nucleotides are TGTGCCAGCAGCGTGAACCCGACAGGGAGAGACTATGGCTACACCTTC. Full variable domain (missing parts from reference TRBV9 and TRBJ1-2): DSGVTQTPKHLITATGQRVTLRCSPRSGDLSVYWYQQSLDQGLQFLIQYYNGEERAKGNILERFSAQQFPDLHSELNLSSLELGDSALYFCASSVNPTGRDYGYTFGSGTRLTVV.

The chain combines TRBV5-6 with TRBJ2-7; D may be TRBD2 (6 bases). V lost 0 bases and J 3 bases, leaving 16 bases between the germline ends. The germline V gene encodes CDR1 SGHDT and CDR2 YYEEEE. There are 16 residues in the CDR3. The chain's CDR3 is CASSLALAGSFYEQYF. DNA for the CDR3: TGTGCCAGCAGCTTGGCTTTGGCGGGGTCCTTCTACGAGCAGTACTTC.

This chain joins TRBV19 and TRBJ1-5; D might be TRBD1 (5 bases). Germline-derived CDR1 and CDR2 are LNHDA and SQIVND (reference sequence). V lost 3 bases to trimming and J lost 3 bases, with 15 bases between them. CDR3 length equals 16 residues. CDR3 nucleotide sequence: TGTGCCAGTAGTATGCTTACCGGGGGTTTCAATCAGCCCCAGCATTTT. This encodes CASSMLTGGFNQPQHF.

V and J are TRBV27 and TRBJ1-2; 7 bases fit TRBD1. The CDR3 loop spans 12 amino acids. The germline gives CDR1 MNHEY, CDR2 SMNVEV (reference sequence). The V gene end was trimmed by 5 bases and the J gene end by 14 bases; junction bases not matched to a gene: 11. The CDR3 nucleotides read TGTGCCAGCAGTAGTATCACAGGGGTCGGTACCTTC. This sequence encodes CASSSITGVGTF.

This chain uses TRBV6-1 with TRBJ2-4; 8 nucleotides align to TRBD1. The CDR3 is made up of 15 amino acids. The trim removed 4 bases at V and 7 bases at J, leaving 9 bases unmatched. Germline V gene sequence: CDR1 MNHNS, CDR2 SASEGT. The CDR3: CASSGSTGAANIQYF. The CDR3 DNA reads as TGTGCCAGCAGTGGGTCGACAGGGGCGGCCAACATTCAGTACTTC.

The chain links TRBV2 to TRBJ1-5, with 7 bases aligning to TRBD1. The CDR3 covers 14 residues. V was clipped by 5 bases and J by 2 bases; unmatched bases: 3. Germline V CDR1 and CDR2: SNHLY, FYNNEI. The DNA for the CDR3 is TGTGCCAGCAGTCGACAGGGCGGCAATCAGCCCCAGCATTTT. Protein product: CASSRQGGNQPQHF.

This chain joins TRBV4-1 and TRBJ2-1; TRBD1 agrees at 7 bases. The CDR3 totals 15 residues. Germline CDR1 reads MGHRA; CDR2 reads YSYEKL. After removal of 1 base from V and 0 bases from J, the junction contained 0 bases not matched to a gene. CDR3 bases: TGCGCCAGCAGCCAAGGGACAGGCTCCTACAATGAGCAGTTCTTC. Translating gives CASSQGTGSYNEQFF.

This sequence joins TRBV6-5 and TRBJ1-1, with a weak D call TRBD1 (5 bases). With 2 bases removed from V and 4 bases from J, the gap between germline ends came to 14 bases. The CDR3 contains 15 residues. The germline V gene encodes CDR1 MNHEY and CDR2 SVGAGI. The CDR3 region has the DNA TGTGCCAGCAGTTACGGGCAGGGAAGAATCACTGAAGCTTTCTTT. It is translated as CASSYGQGRITEAFF.

The chain links TRBV7-2 to TRBJ1-1, with TRBD1 matching over 7 bases. CDR3 size: 12 residues. The ends lost 0 bases at V and 8 bases at J; junction bases unmatched: 0. The germline gives CDR1 SGHTA, CDR2 FQGNSA. The CDR3 is CASSLAGGEAFF. The CDR3 region has the DNA TGTGCCAGCAGCTTAGCAGGGGGCGAAGCTTTCTTT.

This chain joins TRBV5-4 and TRBJ2-5; D is undetermined. The CDR3 extends over 13 amino acids. The V end lost 4 bases, the J end lost 1 base, and 8 bases lay between the germline ends. CDR1 and CDR2 (germline): SGHNT, YYREEE (reference sequence). The CDR3 nucleotides are TGTGCCAGCAGCCCCCCGAGCCAAGAGACCCAGTACTTC. Translation gives CASSPPSQETQYF.

CDR3 loop: CASSSGTTQETQYF. CDR3 sequence (DNA): TGCGCCAGCAGCTCCGGGACAACTCAAGAGACCCAGTACTTC. J is TRBJ2-5 and V is TRBV5-1; D is perhaps TRBD1 (6 bases). This CDR3 is 14 amino acids long. From germline, CDR1 is SGHRS and CDR2 YFSETQ. The V end lost 3 bases, the J end lost 2 bases, and 11 bases lay between the germline ends.

This clone was seen once. The rearrangement joins TRBV6-6 to TRBJ2-5; the match to TRBD1 covers 8 bases. V lost 7 bases to trimming and J lost 2 bases; unmatched junction nucleotides: 9. The CDR3 is made up of 15 amino acids. Germline V gives CDR1 MNHNY, CDR2 SVGAGI (reference sequence). The CDR3 bases are TGTGCCAGCACAGCAGGACAGGGCGAACAAGAGACCCAGTACTTC. It codes for CASTAGQGEQETQYF.

The V call is TRBV29-1, the J call TRBJ1-1, with D hard to call. The germline gives CDR1 SQVTM, CDR2 ANQGSEA. V lost 5 bases, J lost 0 bases, and 7 bases lay in between. The CDR3 length is 12 residues. The CDR3 coding sequence is TGCAGCGTTAGACACTTGAACACTGAAGCTTTCTTT. It specifies CSVRHLNTEAFF.

The chain carries TRBV7-3 and TRBJ2-1; a weak D match, TRBD2 (7 bases). CDR3 length equals 15 residues. The germline CDR1 and CDR2 sequences are SGHTA and FQGTGA. Between the trimmed V and J ends, which lost 8 bases and 0 bases, there was a span of 14 bases. CDR3 coding DNA: TGTGCCAGCTCTGCGGGGGCCGGCTCCTACAATGAGCAGTTCTTC. It encodes CASSAGAGSYNEQFF.

The CDR3 spells CASSPTTGLPGEKLFF. CDR3 DNA: TGTGCCAGCTCACCAACCACTGGCTTGCCGGGGGAAAAACTGTTTTTT. V gene TRBV18 combines with J gene TRBJ1-4; no firm D call. Germline V lookup: CDR1 KGHSH, CDR2 LQKENI. Trimming removed 2 bases from V and 8 bases from J, with 18 bases in between. CDR3 size: 16 residues.

This clone has only one observation. This chain links TRBV15 with TRBJ1-2; D is unresolved. The CDR3 is 16 amino acids. V lost 2 bases, J lost 4 bases, and 17 bases lay in between. CDR1 is LNHNV, CDR2 YYDKDF, per germline (reference sequence). The CDR3 DNA reads TGTGCCACCAGCAGACCGAGTTCCCCAGGAGGCTATGGCTACACCTTC. This encodes CATSRPSSPGGYGYTF.

The rearrangement links TRBV6-5 to TRBJ1-2; D unresolved. V lost 2 bases, J lost 3 bases, and 10 bases lay in between. Germline loops: CDR1 MNHEY, CDR2 SVGAGI. The CDR3 is 14 residues long. The CDR3 sequence: CASSYAGKDYGYTF. CDR3 nucleotide sequence: TGTGCCAGCAGTTACGCGGGGAAAGACTATGGCTACACCTTC.

This chain joins TRBV15 and TRBJ1-2; TRBD1 is a possible D gene (6 bases). The CDR3 runs to 16 residues. Germline V gene sequence: CDR1 LNHNV, CDR2 YYDKDF (reference sequence). Trimming removed 0 bases at V and 4 bases at J, with 15 bases between. The CDR3 region is CATSREDAGDIYGYTF. The CDR3 region has the DNA TGTGCCACCAGCAGAGAGGACGCAGGGGACATCTATGGCTACACCTTC.